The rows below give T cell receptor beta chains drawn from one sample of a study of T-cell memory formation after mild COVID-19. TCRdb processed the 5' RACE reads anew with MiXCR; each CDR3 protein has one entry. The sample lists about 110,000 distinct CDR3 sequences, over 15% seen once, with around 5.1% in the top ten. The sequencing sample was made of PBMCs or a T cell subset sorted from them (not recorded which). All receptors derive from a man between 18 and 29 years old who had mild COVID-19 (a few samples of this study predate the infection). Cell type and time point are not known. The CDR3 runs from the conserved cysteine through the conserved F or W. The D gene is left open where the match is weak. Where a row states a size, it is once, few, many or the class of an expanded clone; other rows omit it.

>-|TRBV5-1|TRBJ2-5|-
CASGPAALQETQYF
TGCGCCAGCGGCCCGGCGGCCTTACAAGAGACCCAGTACTTC
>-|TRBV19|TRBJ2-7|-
CASLDGLSYEQYF
TGTGCCAGTTTGGACGGACTCTCCTACGAGCAGTACTTC
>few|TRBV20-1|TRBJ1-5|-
CSARDLALNQPQHF
TGCAGTGCTAGAGATTTAGCTCTAAATCAGCCCCAGCATTTT
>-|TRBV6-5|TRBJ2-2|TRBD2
CASRGLAGHGELFF
TGTGCCAGTCGCGGACTAGCGGGTCACGGGGAGCTGTTTTTT
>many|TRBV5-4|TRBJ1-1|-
CASSLEKGYTEAFF
TGTGCCAGCAGCTTGGAGAAAGGGTACACTGAAGCTTTCTTT
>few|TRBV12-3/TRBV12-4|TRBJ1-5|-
CATQAGRFGPQHF
TGTGCCACCCAGGCGGGGCGGTTCGGGCCCCAGCATTTT
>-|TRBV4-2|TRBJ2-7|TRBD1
CASSQGQGNYEQYF
TGTGCCAGCAGCCAAGGACAGGGGAACTACGAGCAGTACTTC
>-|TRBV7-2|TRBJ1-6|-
CASSFHRGVNSPLHF
TGTGCCAGCAGCTTTCACCGAGGGGTTAATTCACCCCTCCACTTT
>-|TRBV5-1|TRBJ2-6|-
CASSLDGSGANVLTF
TGCGCCAGCAGCTTGGATGGCTCTGGGGCCAACGTCCTGACTTTC
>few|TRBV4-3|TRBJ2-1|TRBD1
CASSHDRVANEQFF
TGCGCCAGCAGCCATGACAGGGTTGCCAATGAGCAGTTCTTC
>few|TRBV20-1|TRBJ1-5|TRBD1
CSAGTGGHQPQHF
TGCAGTGCTGGGACAGGGGGCCATCAGCCCCAGCATTTT
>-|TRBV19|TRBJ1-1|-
CASSMLLDGEAFF
TGTGCCAGTAGTATGCTCCTGGACGGGGAAGCTTTCTTT
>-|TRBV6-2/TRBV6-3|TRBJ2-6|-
CASSYAGSGANVLTF
TGTGCCAGCAGTTACGCGGGCTCCGGGGCCAACGTCCTGACTTTC
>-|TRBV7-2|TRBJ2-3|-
CASSLERGDTQYF
TGTGCCAGCAGCTTAGAACGGGGGGATACGCAGTATTTT
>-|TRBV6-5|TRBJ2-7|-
CASRARREVYEQYF
TGTGCCAGCAGGGCCAGGAGGGAAGTGTACGAGCAGTACTTC
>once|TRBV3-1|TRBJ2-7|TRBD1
CASSQPGQVDEQYF
TGTGCCAGCAGCCAGCCGGGACAGGTGGATGAGCAGTACTTC
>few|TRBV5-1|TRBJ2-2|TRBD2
CASSLGLAGENTGELFF
TGCGCCAGCAGCTTAGGACTAGCGGGGGAGAACACCGGGGAGCTGTTTTTT
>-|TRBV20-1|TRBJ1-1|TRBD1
CSARESGTGGEAFF
TGCAGTGCTAGAGAATCCGGGACAGGGGGTGAAGCTTTCTTT
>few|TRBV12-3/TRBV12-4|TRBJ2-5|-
CASSLTSGEETQYF
TGTGCCAGCAGTTTAACCTCGGGGGAAGAGACCCAGTACTTC
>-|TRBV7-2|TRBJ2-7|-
CASSLGLEHEQYF
TGTGCCAGCAGCTTAGGACTAGAACACGAGCAGTACTTC
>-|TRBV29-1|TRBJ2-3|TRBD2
CSGTSGGLTDTQYF
TGCAGCGGGACTAGCGGGGGGCTCACAGATACGCAGTATTTT
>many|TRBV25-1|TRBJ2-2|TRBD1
CATLREGTANTGELFF
TGTGCCACCCTTCGGGAAGGGACAGCTAACACCGGGGAGCTGTTTTTT
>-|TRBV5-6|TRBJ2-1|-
CASSFKPQGFYNEQFF
TGTGCCAGCAGCTTTAAGCCGCAGGGCTTCTACAATGAGCAGTTCTTC
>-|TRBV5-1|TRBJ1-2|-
CASSFPGSNYGYTF
TGCGCCAGCAGCTTTCCAGGCTCTAACTATGGCTACACCTTC
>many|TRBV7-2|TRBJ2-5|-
CASRAGNWETQYF
TGTGCCAGCAGGGCGGGAAATTGGGAGACCCAGTACTTC
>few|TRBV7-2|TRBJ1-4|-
CASSLGGSVGDEKLFF
TGTGCCAGCAGCTTAGGGGGGAGTGTTGGGGATGAAAAACTGTTTTTT
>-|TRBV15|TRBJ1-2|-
CATSRGGDVGLNYGYTF
TGTGCCACCAGCAGAGGGGGGGACGTGGGGCTCAACTATGGCTACACCTTC
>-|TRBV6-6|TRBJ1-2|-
CASSPPGRGASGYTF
TGTGCCAGCAGTCCCCCCGGGCGGGGGGCCTCTGGCTACACCTTC
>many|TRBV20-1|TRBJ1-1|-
CSASRARASTEAFF
TGCAGTGCTAGTCGGGCTAGGGCGTCCACTGAAGCTTTCTTT
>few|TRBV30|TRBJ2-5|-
CAGGLAQLYQETQYF
TGTGCCGGGGGGCTGGCCCAGTTGTACCAAGAGACCCAGTACTTC
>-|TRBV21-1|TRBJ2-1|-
CASTSMRTPSYNEQFF
TGTGCCAGCACCTCAATGAGGACTCCCTCCTACAATGAGCAGTTCTTC
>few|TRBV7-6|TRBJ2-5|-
CASTQGDKETQYF
TGTGCCAGCACCCAAGGGGACAAGGAGACCCAGTACTTC
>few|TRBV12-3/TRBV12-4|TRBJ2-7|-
CASSFLAEQYF
TGTGCCAGCAGTTTTCTGGCCGAGCAGTACTTC
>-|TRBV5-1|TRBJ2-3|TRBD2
CASTSGGRTDTQYF
TGCGCCAGCACCAGCGGGGGCCGCACAGATACGCAGTATTTT
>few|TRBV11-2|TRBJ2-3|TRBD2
CASSSVGLAGRTQYF
TGTGCCAGCAGCTCCGTGGGACTAGCGGGGCGAACGCAGTATTTT
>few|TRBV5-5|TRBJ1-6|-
CASGGGPESPLHF
TGTGCCAGTGGGGGGGGACCCGAGTCACCCCTCCACTTT
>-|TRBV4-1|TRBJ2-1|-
CASSQKAYPGPTAYNEQFF
TGCGCCAGCAGCCAAAAGGCGTATCCGGGACCGACGGCTTACAATGAGCAGTTCTTC
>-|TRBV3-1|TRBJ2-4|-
CASSPTGTGNIQYF
TGTGCCAGCAGCCCCACAGGGACGGGAAACATTCAGTACTTC
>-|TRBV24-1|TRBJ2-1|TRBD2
CATSDPGLAGGLSSYFF
TGTGCCACCAGTGACCCTGGACTAGCGGGGGGGCTGAGTTCTTATTTCTTC
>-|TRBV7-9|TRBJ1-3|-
CASSLAERGSGNTIYF
TGTGCCAGCAGCTTAGCCGAACGAGGCTCTGGAAACACCATATATTTT
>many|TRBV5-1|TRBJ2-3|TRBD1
CASRSPGGEGTDTQYF
TGCGCCAGCAGATCACCAGGGGGCGAAGGCACAGATACGCAGTATTTT
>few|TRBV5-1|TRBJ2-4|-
CASSLSGGAKSLAKNIQYF
TGCGCCAGCAGCTTGAGCGGCGGGGCGAAATCTCTAGCCAAAAACATTCAGTACTTC
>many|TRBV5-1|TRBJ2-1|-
CASSYNNEQFF
TGCGCCAGCAGCTATAACAATGAGCAGTTCTTC
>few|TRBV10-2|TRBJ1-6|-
CASHIGPGGSPLHF
TGCGCCAGCCATATCGGGCCGGGGGGTTCACCCCTCCACTTT
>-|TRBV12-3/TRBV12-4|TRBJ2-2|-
CASSLRSDGELFF
TGTGCCAGCAGTCTGAGGAGCGACGGGGAGCTGTTTTTT
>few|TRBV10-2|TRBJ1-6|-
CASGRENNSPLHF
TGCGCCAGCGGAAGAGAAAATAATTCACCCCTCCACTTT
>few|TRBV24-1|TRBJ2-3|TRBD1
CATSDPGQGATTDTQYF
TGTGCCACCAGTGACCCTGGACAGGGGGCAACTACAGATACGCAGTATTTT
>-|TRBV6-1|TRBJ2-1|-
CASVKGSWSYNEQFF
TGTGCCAGCGTAAAGGGAAGTTGGTCCTACAATGAGCAGTTCTTC
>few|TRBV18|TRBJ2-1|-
CASSRDTASGKGGFF
TGTGCCAGCTCAAGAGACACCGCCTCCGGCAAAGGGGGGTTCTTC
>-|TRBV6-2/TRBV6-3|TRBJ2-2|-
CASRNPSGELFF
TGTGCCAGCAGAAACCCTTCCGGGGAGCTGTTTTTT
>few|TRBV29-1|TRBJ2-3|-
CSVERADTQYF
TGCAGCGTTGAGAGGGCAGATACGCAGTATTTT